One T cell receptor (beta chain) is described in this entry. The antigen is undetermined. These data are taken from a study of CD8+ T cells in alopecia areata. Study-wide context: People stayed on tofacitinib for 6 to 18 months, then stopped the drug for 6 months.

General observations from the study: Higher clonality and more expanded CD8+ clones appeared in lesional than normal scalp. It was less clear whether patients shared TCRs than it was in mice, possibly because of HLA.

After isolation, RNA underwent reverse transcription to generate cDNA as the sequencing template. TCRdb's table, derived via immunoSEQ multiplex PCR, lists solely in-frame clones and lacks some. The table lists hundreds of thousands of clones, around 62% of them singletons. The CDR3 totals 15 residues. Germline V gene data show CDR1 as WNHNN and CDR2 as SYGVQD (reference sequence). Between the trimmed V and J ends, which lost 3 bases and 4 bases, there was a span of 14 bases. A FACSAria was used to sort CD4+ and CD8+ T cells. These cells came from PBMCs. This receptor was taken from a human donor with alopecia areata. The genes are TRBV10-1 and TRBJ2-3; D could derive from TRBD1 or TRBD2 (5 bases each). Sequenced material: CD4+ T cells sorted from blood, taken at week 0. In DNA form, the CDR3 reads TGCGCCAGCAGTGACTCTGGGCAGGGAGCAGATACGCAGTATTTT. Protein product: CASSDSGQGADTQYF.